This T cell receptor (beta chain) was captured by sequencing in a study of blood T cells in healthy people across ages (dated by TCRdb to between 2014 and 2016). At the level of the whole study: Template switching captured roughly one uniquely barcoded TCR beta cDNA molecule per two T cells in model experiments. To track age-related changes in TCR beta repertoire diversity, the study relied on deep sequencing normalized with unique cDNA molecular identifiers. The donors were divided into four age groups: young (average around 16 years), middle-aged (about 40), aged (roughly 66) and long-lived (82). Donors of different ages were randomly distributed across sequencing lanes to avoid experimental bias. For two donors (one aged 18 to 30 and one aged 80 or older), the study analyzed two additional independent replicas of 1 million unique cDNA reads from the same blood draw.

The method was 5' RACE. The sequencer listed for this sample is Illumina HiSeq 2500. A second PCR of about 7 to 12 cycles was run with a J-beta primer mix and a sample-barcoded 5' primer. A template-switch 5' adaptor carrying 12 random nucleotides introduced a unique molecular identifier onto each TCR beta cDNA molecule. Each sample yielded at least 2.5 million CDR3-containing paired-end reads. First-strand cDNA synthesis was performed from all RNA using the Mint cDNA synthesis kit, with priming by a TRBC-specific oligonucleotide. Following uracil-DNA glycosylase treatment, all cDNA underwent a first 18-cycle PCR with the universal primers M1SS and BC2_uni_R. The source study handled its data this way. For normalization, 1 million high-quality reads were randomly selected from each sample, with every read carrying a distinct molecular identifier. Reads with shared molecular identifiers were discarded instead of being binned into consensus sequences. MiTCR, with a Q25 quality threshold and the strictest error-elimination algorithm, was used for CDR3 identification, clonotype clustering and error correction. Lower-bound total TCR beta diversity was estimated with a nonparametric unseen species model using Euler transformation. The public sequencing data were trimmed at Q25 with fastp and processed into clonotypes with MiXCR by TCRdb, which kept only in-frame beta chains. Records with the same CDR3 protein are collapsed into one entry carrying the most frequent genes and DNA. V and J calls and clone size were set by TCRdb, not the authors. This sample gives hundreds of thousands of distinct CDR3 sequences in total; roughly 50% of them show up just once. The ten most abundant clones make up around 41% of the sample.

This clonotype has just a few counts. Its binding antigen is unknown. No much larger clone is present one base from it, and per-base qualities are unavailable. V is cut back by 7 bases and J by 1 base, with 6 bases in the junction unmatched. From the germline V gene, CDR1 is SQVTM and CDR2 is ANQGSEA. From cysteine to phenylalanine, the CDR3 is 13 amino acids long. Only the CDR3 DNA stays, 39 bases, in frame from base 1. The roughly 39 donors, aged 6 to 90 years, were systemically healthy Caucasian individuals from Russia. Ten milliliters of peripheral blood were drawn from each donor into EDTA-treated Vacutainer tubes. Ficoll-Paque density-gradient centrifugation was used to isolate PBMCs, with at least 6.5 million per sample. Total RNA, at least 5 micrograms per sample, was extracted from PBMCs with Trizol reagent. For every donor, an aliquot of PBMCs went through flow cytometry to measure the percentages of naive CD45RAhigh/CD27high T cells.

Broad study findings and their caveats: Because profiling used bulk unsorted PBMCs, naive and antigen-experienced compartments could not be compared conclusively. Donor CMV infection status was unknown, potentially confounding age-related changes in expanded clonotypes. Estimates of total diversity based on one million sequenced T cells were regarded as lower bounds and as underestimates. The percentage of naive T cells measured by flow cytometry correlated strongly with observed TCR beta diversity. As age increased, observed TCR beta diversity per million T cells dropped in a roughly linear way, and a significant reduction was already evident by age roughly 36. Compared with the aged group, more naive CD4+ T cells, fewer expanded clones and increased TCR diversity were shown by the long-lived group, suggesting age selection.

The chain links TRBV29-1 with TRBJ2-5; a stretch of 7 junction bases matches TRBD1. The sample taken for sequencing was blood. This receptor was identified in a man older than 75 in good health. The DNA is as follows: TGCAGCGCAACGGGACAGCTCCAAGAGACCCAGTACTTC. This is translated as CSATGQLQETQYF.